A single sample is the source of the 16 T cell receptor beta chains below, sequenced in a study of CD8+CD57+ T cells in acquired aplastic anemia (dated by TCRdb to about 2018). Instrument on record: Illumina HiSeq 2000. Profiling of TCR beta VDJ combinations and CDR3 sequences used genomic DNA as the template. TCRdb reanalyzed the raw reads on its own, using fastp at Q25 for trimming and MiXCR for clone calling, and kept in-frame beta chains. Every CDR3 protein is listed once, alongside the most common genes and DNA of its rows. The sample contains 150,000 to 200,000 distinct CDR3 sequences, nearly 50% of them found a single time. Under 15% of the sample comes from the top ten. Flow cytometry had shown CD8+CD57+ cell expansion in the patients selected for sequencing. Sequenced sample: sorted CD4+, CD8+, or CD8+CD57+ T cells (not recorded which) from PBMCs. The receptors originated from a human donor with aplastic anemia.

The table lists this clonotype with many counts. This rearrangement joins TRBV6-1 to TRBJ2-3; D is perhaps TRBD2 (5 bases). V dropped 10 bases and J dropped 4 bases, with 12 bases sitting between them. The CDR3 has 12 residues. From germline, CDR1 is MNHNS and CDR2 SASEGT. The CDR3 spells CAISGSSDTQYF. The CDR3 nucleotides read TGTGCCATCTCGGGGTCTTCAGATACGCAGTATTTT.

The chain is built from TRBV7-6 and TRBJ2-3; a possible D gene is TRBD2 (5 bases). Germline-derived CDR1 and CDR2 are SGHVS and FNYEAQ. The germline V and J ends were trimmed by 5 bases and 6 bases, with 15 bases remaining between them. This CDR3 contains 14 residues. CDR3 sequence reads: CASSRLPTVDTQYF. For the CDR3, the DNA is TGTGCCAGCAGCCGACTACCGACGGTGGATACGCAGTATTTT.

The sample holds many counts of this clonotype. The chain has TRBV12-3 or TRBV12-4 and TRBJ1-5, with 8 positions matching TRBD1. V shed 10 bases and J 1 base; nucleotides not matched to a gene: 3. The CDR3 runs 13 residues. The CDR3 sequence: CATNRGSNQPQHF. In nucleotides, the CDR3 is TGTGCCACCAACAGGGGGAGCAATCAGCCCCAGCATTTT.

V and J are TRBV5-1 and TRBJ1-1; D might be TRBD1 (6 bases). Deletions cut 6 bases from V and 3 bases from J, with 15 bases between. Germline CDR1 SGHRS, CDR2 YFSETQ. The CDR3 sequence is 14 residues long. The CDR3, as DNA: TGCGCCAGCACCCCGAACACAGGGCACACTGAAGCTTTCTTT. Amino acids: CASTPNTGHTEAFF.

The rearrangement uses TRBV5-1 and TRBJ2-1; 11 nucleotides agree with TRBD2. The CDR3 consists of 14 residues. The V segment lost 8 bases and the J segment 3 bases; nucleotides outside the gene matches: 4. Germline CDR1 reads SGHRS; CDR2 reads YFSETQ. The DNA for the CDR3 is TGCGCCAGGCTAGCGGGGGGCGTCTACAATGAGCAGTTCTTC. This gives the protein CARLAGGVYNEQFF.

The chain employs TRBV2 and TRBJ1-4; no reliable D call. The length of the CDR3 is 14 residues. Trimming removed 5 bases from V and 8 bases from J, with 15 bases in between. Germline lookup yields CDR1 SNHLY and CDR2 FYNNEI. CDR3 in amino acids: CASSRDVSGEKLFF. CDR3 sequence (DNA): TGTGCCAGCAGTCGTGACGTGTCCGGCGAAAAACTGTTTTTT.

Comments on this clonotype: A much larger clonotype is one base distant, so this may be a read error. This sequence joins TRBV20-1 and TRBJ1-3; D is uncertain. The CDR3 covers 12 residues. Germline assignment: CDR1 DFQATT and CDR2 SNEGSKA (reference sequence). The germline V and J ends were trimmed by 8 bases and 4 bases, with 12 bases remaining between them. CDR3 in amino acids: CSRTVPGNTIYF. The DNA for the CDR3 is TGCAGTAGAACAGTACCGGGAAACACCATATATTTT.

V gene TRBV7-9 combines with J gene TRBJ2-2; 9 nucleotides agree with TRBD1. Germline CDR1 SEHNR, CDR2 FQNEAQ (reference sequence). Trimming cost V 6 bases and J 4 bases; bases outside gene matches: 3. CDR3 length: 14 residues. This CDR3 reads CASSTGGGTGELFF. For the CDR3, the DNA is TGTGCCAGCAGTACAGGGGGCGGCACCGGGGAGCTGTTTTTT.

Ten or more counts support this clonotype. V gene TRBV15 combines with J gene TRBJ2-2; D perhaps matches TRBD2 (5 bases). Trimming left V 2 bases short and J 0 bases short, with 10 bases between. Germline V CDR1 and CDR2: LNHNV, YYDKDF (reference sequence). The CDR3 is 16 residues long. CDR3 sequence: CATSRFGKTNTGELFF. The CDR3 DNA is TGTGCCACCAGCAGATTCGGGAAAACGAACACCGGGGAGCTGTTTTTT.

The genes are TRBV9 and TRBJ1-1, with no clear D. The germline CDR1 and CDR2 sequences are SGDLS and YYNGEE. The V gene lost 4 bases and the J gene lost 4 bases, with 8 bases spanning the gap. CDR3 length equals 12 residues. The CDR3 region has the DNA TGTGCCAGCAGCCTCGCACCCACTGAAGCTTTCTTT. Protein sequence: CASSLAPTEAFF.

This clonotype was detected only a few times. The chain links TRBV5-1 to TRBJ2-3; no clear D gene. Trimming stripped 4 bases from V and 2 bases from J, with 5 bases between. This CDR3 contains 12 residues. Germline V gene sequence: CDR1 SGHRS, CDR2 YFSETQ. The CDR3 sequence is CASSPDTDTQYF. DNA for the CDR3: TGCGCCAGCAGCCCGGACACAGATACGCAGTATTTT.

This clonotype was observed a handful of times. The chain combines TRBV15 with TRBJ1-5, with 8 nucleotides matching TRBD1. J gave up 6 bases and V 7 bases, and 8 bases lay outside the gene matches. This CDR3 region has 14 residues. CDR1 and CDR2 (germline): LNHNV, YYDKDF (reference sequence). CDR3 sequence (DNA): TGTGCCACCACGACAGGGGTATGGGGTCAGCCCCAGCATTTT. Translated, it gives CATTTGVWGQPQHF. The complete variable domain, with remaining parts taken from reference TRBV15 and TRBJ1-5, reads DAMVIQNPRYQVTQFGKPVTLSCSQTLNHNVMYWYQQKSSQAPKLLFHYYDKDFNNEADTPDNFQSRRPNTSFCFLDIRSPGLGDTAMYLCATTTGVWGQPQHFGDGTRLSIL.

This clonotype was found many times. The genes are TRBV19 and TRBJ2-5; 9 positions match TRBD1. CDR1 is LNHDA and CDR2 is SQIVND in the germline V gene (reference sequence). The CDR3 spans 17 residues. V shed 0 bases and J 6 bases; nucleotides not matched to a gene: 11. The CDR3 DNA follows: TGTGCCAGTAGTATAGATCCCACAGGGGGCGCGACAAAGACCCAGTACTTC. This gives the protein CASSIDPTGGATKTQYF.

In this sample, this clonotype turned up a few times. The gene calls are TRBV20-1 and TRBJ2-7; a possible D gene is TRBD2 (6 bases). V was clipped by 5 bases and J by 2 bases, with 10 bases between them. The CDR3 is made up of 12 amino acids. Germline V gives CDR1 DFQATT, CDR2 SNEGSKA (reference sequence). The CDR3 sequence: CSASRGTYEQYF. The CDR3 region has the DNA TGCAGTGCTTCGCGGGGCACCTACGAGCAGTACTTC.

The chain uses TRBV2 and TRBJ1-1, with a weak D call TRBD1 (6 bases). Germline V gene lookup returns CDR1 SNHLY and CDR2 FYNNEI. The CDR3 loop spans 14 amino acids. The V end was cut by 10 bases, the J end by 0 bases, with 15 bases between. The CDR3 protein is CATPGGGLNTEAFF. For the CDR3, the DNA is TGTGCCACCCCCGGGGGCGGGCTGAACACTGAAGCTTTCTTT. Filled out from reference TRBV2 and TRBJ1-1, the complete variable domain reads EPEVTQTPSHQVTQMGQEVILRCVPISNHLYFYWYRQILGQKVEFLVSFYNNEISEKSEIFDDQFSVERPDGSNFTLKIRSTKLEDSAMYFCATPGGGLNTEAFFGQGTRLTVV.

About this clonotype itself: A read error may explain this, as a much larger clone is one base away. J is TRBJ2-5 and V is TRBV5-1; D ambiguous. Germline V gene sequence: CDR1 SGHRS, CDR2 YFSETQ. Between the trimmed V and J ends, which lost 5 bases and 3 bases, there was a span of 17 bases. The CDR3 totals 15 residues. CDR3 sequence (DNA): TGCGCCAGCAGGATGACTGGCGGAGTAAAAGAGACCCAGTACTTC. Translation: CASRMTGGVKETQYF.